This TCR beta chain was recovered during a study of T cell responses to AZD1222 COVID-19 vaccine. Study-level background: Samples with a second dose at about 4 or about 12 weeks were pooled together.

Method: immunoSEQ multiplex PCR; TCRdb's copy keeps in-frame clones and lacks some. This table has approximately 120,000 clones, about 88% appearing once. Study-level findings and limits: Most donors were white British, females outnumbered males, and clonal diversity was possibly underestimated. At 160-218 and 743-854, vaccine-associated CD4 TCRs were dominant, and they spanned spike.

V was cut by 4 bases and J by 2 bases, with 11 bases left in between. The CDR3 has 14 residues. CDR1 and CDR2 from the germline V gene are LGHDT and YNNKEL (reference sequence). A remark on this clone: No antigen is known for it.

The chain employs TRBV3-1 (or the pseudogene TRBV3-2) and TRBJ1-1; no firm D call. The sample in question was peripheral blood, obtained on day 0 of AZD1222 vaccination. The sequence derives from an adult in good health. CDR3 sequence: CASSLGPLNTEAFF. CDR3 nucleotides: TGTGCCAGCAGCCTTGGACCCCTTAACACTGAAGCTTTCTTT.